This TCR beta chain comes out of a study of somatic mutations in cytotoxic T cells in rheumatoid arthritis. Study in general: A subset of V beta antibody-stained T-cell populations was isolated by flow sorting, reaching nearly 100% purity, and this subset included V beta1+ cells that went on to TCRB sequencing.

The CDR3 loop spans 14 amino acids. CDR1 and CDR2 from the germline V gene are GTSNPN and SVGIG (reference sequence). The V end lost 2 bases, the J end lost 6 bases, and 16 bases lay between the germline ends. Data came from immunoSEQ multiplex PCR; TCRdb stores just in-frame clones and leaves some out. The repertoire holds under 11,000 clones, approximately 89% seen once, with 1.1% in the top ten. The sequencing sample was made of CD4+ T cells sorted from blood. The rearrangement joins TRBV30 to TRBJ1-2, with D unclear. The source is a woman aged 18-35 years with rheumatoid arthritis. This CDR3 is CAWSREERTHGYTF. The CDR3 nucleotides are TGTGCCTGGAGTAGGGAGGAAAGAACCCATGGCTACACCTTC.